The 24 T cell receptor beta chains below come from one sample, sequenced in a study of tumor-infiltrating lymphocytes in primary liver carcinoma. Blood RNA came from unsorted whole blood; germline DNA was also extracted. Synthesis of TCR beta cDNA was carried out from about 0.55 ug total RNA with a constant-region primer. Nested multiplex PCR, run for three rounds with slightly modified ARM-PCR, yielded TCR beta libraries. TRBV1-TRBV30 forward and Cbeta reverse primers drove the first two roughly 9-cycle rounds. TCRdb passed the multiplex PCR reads through MiXCR, listing each CDR3 protein once. Of some 180,000 distinct CDR3 sequences listed, less than 65% are singletons. Source material: peripheral blood. The origin of the receptors is a man aged 35 to 55 with primary liver carcinoma and hepatitis B virus infection.

With regard to this clonotype: Germline is not matched at one junction end, which may reflect a read error. The chain links TRBV7-9 to TRBJ1-1; possible D gene TRBD1, 5 bases. The CDR3 consists of 12 residues. CDR1 is SEHNR, CDR2 FQNEAQ, per germline (reference sequence). CDR3 in amino acids: CASSLEGTEAIF. The DNA for the CDR3 is TGTGCCAGCAGCTTAGAGGGGACTGAAGCTATCTTT. The full variable domain, completed using reference TRBV7-9 and TRBJ1-1, is DTGVSQNPRHKITKRGQNVTFRCDPISEHNRLYWYRQTLGQGPEFLTYFQNEAQLEKSRLLSDRFSAERPKGSFSTLEIQRTEQGDSAMYLCASSLEGTEAIFGQGTRLTVV.

The chain uses TRBV5-6 and TRBJ2-7; 13 positions match TRBD2. Germline V gives CDR1 SGHDT, CDR2 YYEEEE. V lost 4 bases to trimming and J lost 5 bases; unmatched junction nucleotides: 3. The CDR3 is 14 residues long. The CDR3 DNA reads as TGTGCCAGCAGCAGGACTAGCGGGAGTCACGAGCAGTACTTC. Translating gives CASSRTSGSHEQYF.

The rearrangement joins TRBV29-1 to TRBJ1-1; 8 bases are a match to TRBD1. Looked up from germline, CDR1 is SQVTM and CDR2 is ANQGSEA. Trimming removed 2 bases from V and 7 bases from J; junction bases left unmatched: 6. This CDR3 spans 13 amino acids. CDR3: CSVEQDRGSEAFF. CDR3 nucleotides: TGCAGCGTTGAACAAGACAGGGGAAGTGAAGCTTTCTTT.

This clonotype came up a few times. The chain recombines TRBV7-9 with TRBJ2-1; weak D call: TRBD1 (5 bases). The CDR3 loop spans 16 amino acids. Trimming removed 5 bases from V and 0 bases from J, with 14 bases in between. CDR1 is SEHNR and CDR2 is FQNEAQ in the germline V gene (reference sequence). In nucleotides, the CDR3 is TGTGCCAGCAGCCAAGCCCCAGGGAACTCCTACAATGAGCAGTTCTTC. Translated: CASSQAPGNSYNEQFF.

A note on this clonotype: A read error may be the cause here, since a much bigger clone is one base away. The chain combines TRBV11-2 with TRBJ1-2; D gene unclear. The ends were cut back, 2 bases at V and 0 bases at J, with 13 bases in the middle. CDR1 is SGHAT and CDR2 is FQNNGV in the germline V gene. The CDR3 contains 16 residues. The CDR3 region has the DNA TGTGCCAGCAGCTTAAACAGTGGAGGCCCTAACTATGGCTACACCTTC. Amino acids: CASSLNSGGPNYGYTF.

This clonotype was detected only a few times. V and J are TRBV12-3 or TRBV12-4 and TRBJ2-3; TRBD2 matches 9 bases. CDR3 size: 15 residues. The V segment lost 5 bases and the J segment 4 bases; nucleotides outside the gene matches: 7. The CDR3 nucleotides read TGTGCCAGCAGTAAGGCTAGCGGGAACCCAGATACGCAGTATTTT. Its translation is CASSKASGNPDTQYF.

Only a few counts were recorded for this clonotype. A much more abundant neighbour one base away suggests this may be a read error. This chain links TRBV11-2 with TRBJ2-7, with 7 positions matching TRBD1. CDR3 length: 14 amino acids. Germline V gives CDR1 SGHAT, CDR2 FQNNGV. The CDR3 DNA reads TGTGCCAGCAGCGACAAGAAACAGGGGTACGAGCGGTACTTC. It yields the protein CASSDKKQGYERYF.

This clonotype was counted ten times or more. The rearrangement joins TRBV5-6 to TRBJ1-4; TRBD1 matches at 10 bases. J gave up 4 bases and V 4 bases, and 7 bases lay outside the gene matches. Germline CDR1 SGHDT, CDR2 YYEEEE. The CDR3 has 16 residues. CDR3 residues: CASSTTGGGGNEKLFF. DNA for the CDR3: TGTGCCAGCAGCACGACAGGGGGCGGTGGTAATGAAAAACTGTTTTTT. The full variable domain, its missing parts supplied by reference TRBV5-6 and TRBJ1-4, is DAGVTQSPTHLIKTRGQQVTLRCSPKSGHDTVSWYQQALGQGPQFIFQYYEEEERQRGNFPDRFSGHQFPNYSSELNVNALLLGDSALYLCASSTTGGGGNEKLFFGSGTQLSVL.

This clonotype was seen many times. The chain links TRBV6-1 to TRBJ2-2; maybe TRBD1 (5 bases). Trimming left V 2 bases short and J 4 bases short, with 5 bases between. CDR1 and CDR2 from the germline V gene are MNHNS and SASEGT. The CDR3 extends over 13 amino acids. Here the CDR3 reads CASSEQGTGELFF. The CDR3 region has the DNA TGTGCCAGCAGTGAACAGGGCACCGGGGAGCTGTTTTTT.

A word on this clonotype: This sequence may be a read error, since a much larger clone differs from it by one base. The chain couples TRBV11-2 to TRBJ2-1; the D is unclear. The germline V gene has CDR1 SGHAT and CDR2 FQNNGV. This CDR3 spans 16 amino acids. CDR3 in amino acids: CASSLASAQLGNGQFF. CDR3 DNA: TGTGCCAGCAGCTTAGCATCAGCGCAATTGGGTAATGGGCAGTTCTTC.

This chain connects TRBV29-1 to TRBJ2-1, with 12 bases aligning to TRBD2. V was clipped by 8 bases and J by 5 bases; unmatched bases: 7. CDR3 length equals 14 residues. The germline gives CDR1 SQVTM, CDR2 ANQGSEA. The CDR3 nucleotides read TGCAGCCCGCAACTAGCGGGAGGCAACAATGAGCAGTTCTTC. This translates into CSPQLAGGNNEQFF.

Of note for this clonotype: A single base separates this from a much larger clone, so it may be a read error. The chain uses TRBV29-1 and TRBJ1-5, with a weak D call TRBD1 (6 bases). CDR1 SQVTM and CDR2 ANQGSEA come from the germline V gene. CDR3 length equals 14 residues. This CDR3 reads CSVSSGTLNLPQHF. For the CDR3, the DNA is TGCAGCGTGTCCTCCGGGACACTCAATCTGCCCCAGCATTTT.

Notes on this clonotype: The CDR3 does not end in the conserved phenylalanine or tryptophan, so this is likely a read error. This chain joins TRBV11-3 and TRBJ2-5; D is possibly TRBD2 (5 bases). Deletions cut 3 bases from V and 4 bases from J, with 9 bases between. Germline V gene data show CDR1 as SGHNT and CDR2 as YENEEA. The CDR3 spans 13 residues. CDR3 region: CASSFGERETQYL. CDR3 nucleotides: TGTGCCAGCAGCTTCGGGGAACGAGAGACCCAGTACCTC.

This clonotype was counted many times. The chain recombines TRBV29-1 with TRBJ2-1, with TRBD2 matching 10 bases. The V gene's germline CDR1 is SQVTM and CDR2 ANQGSEA. This CDR3 region has 14 residues. J lost 7 bases, V lost 3 bases, and 6 bases had no gene match. CDR3 in amino acids: CSVEASGSLNEQFF. CDR3 sequence (DNA): TGCAGCGTTGAGGCTAGCGGGAGCTTAAATGAGCAGTTCTTC.

In the case of this clonotype: Its ends do not fully match the called genes, so a read error is possible. The V gene is TRBV5-4, the J gene TRBJ2-5; 7 nucleotides agree with TRBD2. This CDR3 contains 13 residues. The germline CDR1 and CDR2 sequences are SGHNT and YYREEE (reference sequence). The CDR3 nucleotides are TGTACCAGCAGCTTGGGAGGGGAAGAGACCCAGTACTTC. It yields the protein CTSSLGGEETQYF.

This clonotype appeared a few times. With a much larger clone just one base away, this may be a read error. V and J are TRBV11-2 and TRBJ2-3; D is possibly TRBD1 or TRBD2 (5 bases each). Germline V gene lookup returns CDR1 SGHAT and CDR2 FQNNGV. This CDR3 has 14 amino acids. The CDR3 here is CASGLVGGPDTQYF. CDR3 sequence (DNA): TGTGCCAGCGGCTTAGTTGGGGGACCAGATACGCAGTATTTT.

CDR3 sequence reads: CASSPRGEVTGELFF. CDR3 bases: TGCGCCAGCAGTCCAAGGGGAGAAGTTACCGGGGAGCTGTTTTTT. The chain couples TRBV4-1 to TRBJ2-2; D is perhaps TRBD1 or TRBD2 (5 bases each). This CDR3 is built from 15 residues. Trimming shortened V by 6 bases and J by 5 bases, and 16 bases separated the two germline ends. CDR1 is MGHRA, CDR2 YSYEKL, per germline.

This clonotype has just a few counts. CDR3 protein: CASSESPNDSPGELFF. Here the CDR3 DNA reads TGCGCCAGCAGTGAGTCCCCTAACGACAGTCCCGGGGAGCTGTTTTTT. The chain recombines TRBV10-2 with TRBJ2-2, with a tentative D call TRBD1 (5 bases). This CDR3 region has 16 residues. Trimming left V 0 bases short and J 6 bases short, with 14 bases between. Germline V gene sequence: CDR1 WSHSY, CDR2 SAAADI.

This clonotype showed up just a few times. CDR3 in amino acids: CASSHLPQTGGSGGYTF. DNA of the CDR3: TGCGCCAGCAGCCATCTGCCCCAGACAGGGGGCTCGGGTGGCTACACCTTC. J is TRBJ1-2 and V is TRBV4-1; 10 bases are a match to TRBD1. This CDR3 contains 17 residues. Germline assignment: CDR1 MGHRA and CDR2 YSYEKL. Germline trimming cut 3 bases from V and 7 bases from J; bases unmatched to any gene: 14.

This clonotype was observed a handful of times. The V gene is TRBV29-1, the J gene TRBJ1-5; 9 bases are shared with TRBD1. This CDR3 is built from 16 residues. With V trimmed by 4 bases and J by 1 base, 8 bases remained unmatched. Per germline, CDR1 SQVTM and CDR2 ANQGSEA. The CDR3 nucleotides are TGCAGCGTTGGAGGAGGGGGACAGGGAAGCAATCAGCCCCAGCATTTT. Its translation is CSVGGGGQGSNQPQHF. Complete variable domain (other parts from reference TRBV29-1 and TRBJ1-5): SAVISQKPSRDICQRGTSLTIQCQVDSQVTMMFWYRQQPGQSLTLIATANQGSEATYESGFVIDKFPISRPNLTFSTLTVSNMSPEDSSIYLCSVGGGGQGSNQPQHFGDGTRLSIL.

As for this clonotype: Germline is not matched at one junction end, which may reflect a read error. The chain links TRBV29-1 to TRBJ2-5; D ambiguous. Germline V gene sequence: CDR1 SQVTM, CDR2 ANQGSEA. The CDR3 consists of 14 residues. The CDR3 DNA reads TGCAGCTTTGAATATTTGGGCAGCCAAGAGACCCAGTACTTC. Its translation: CSFEYLGSQETQYF.

In the case of this clonotype: This could be a read error, since a much larger clone is one nucleotide away. This chain links TRBV11-2 with TRBJ1-5; D gene uncertain. V shed 8 bases and J shed 7 bases, with 15 bases lying between them. Germline V gene sequence: CDR1 SGHAT, CDR2 FQNNGV. This CDR3 contains 13 residues. The CDR3 bases are TGTGCCAGCGGCTCCGCCGGCTACCAGCCCCAGCATTTT. Residues: CASGSAGYQPQHF.

This clonotype showed up just once. No conserved phenylalanine or tryptophan ends this CDR3, so it is likely a read error. The limits of the CDR3 on the DNA are not certain, so only TCRdb's listed CDR3 is given. V and J are TRBV11-2 and TRBJ2-4. The CDR3 length is 14 residues, termini included. Germline V CDR1 and CDR2: SGHAT, FQNNGV. The CDR3 loop is CASSNWKAKNIQYL.

The chain joins TRBV12-3 or TRBV12-4 to TRBJ1-1; 8 bases line up with TRBD1. V trimming: 4 bases; J trimming: 3 bases; junction bases outside the gene matches: 7. This CDR3 is 15 amino acids long. The CDR3 nucleotides are TGTGCCAGCAGTTCGGACAGGGAAAGGGACACTGAAGCTTTCTTT. Its protein is CASSSDRERDTEAFF.